The clone carrying this T cell receptor beta chain occurred many times. TCR alpha and beta CDR3 regions were amplified from RNA using iRepertoire nested multiplex PCR. TCRdb re-analysed the multiplex PCR reads in MiXCR, keeping a single row per CDR3 protein. Among about 110,000 distinct CDR3 sequences listed, less than 30% were seen once. This specimen belongs to a study of glioma-infiltrating T cells. The sample taken for sequencing was glioma tissue, nonneoplastic brain tissue, or PBMCs (not recorded which). The TCR sequence derives from a human donor with low-grade glioma or glioblastoma, undergoing nonglioma brain surgery, or in good health (not recorded which).

CDR3 sequence reads: CSVAPEQGGKAFF. DNA of the CDR3: TGCAGCGTAGCCCCGGAACAGGGAGGGAAAGCTTTCTTT. The J gene is TRBJ1-1, the V gene TRBV29-1; maybe TRBD1 (6 bases). V was trimmed by 6 bases and J by 9 bases, leaving 20 bases between them. The CDR3 covers 13 residues. Germline V lookup: CDR1 SQVTM, CDR2 ANQGSEA.